This note documents a single T cell receptor beta chain sequence. Its matching antigen is unknown. PCR primers comprised 60 Vbeta and 13 Jbeta primers. This table comes from immunoSEQ multiplex PCR, and its TCRdb copy is limited to in-frame clones, with some not included. The repertoire holds around 57,000 clones, with 70% to 90% as singletons. The source of the sample is a study of cytomegalovirus exposure and HLA in healthy donors. Study observations and caveats: One later analysis reportedly identified an Asian-associated ancestry cluster that showed fewer N-insertions than the approximately 710-donor mean.

Sequenced sample: PBMCs. The receptor was isolated from a man younger than 40 in good health and CMV-seropositive.

The CDR3: CATRLAGVNEQYF. Here the CDR3 DNA reads TGTGCCACCCGACTAGCGGGAGTGAACGAGCAGTACTTC. The chain has TRBV6-1 and TRBJ2-7, with TRBD2 matching over 12 bases. CDR1 and CDR2 from the germline V gene are MNHNS and SASEGT. Losses at the gene ends were 10 bases for V and 5 bases for J; bases not matched to a gene: 6. This CDR3 spans 13 amino acids.